This T cell receptor beta chain emerged from a study of T cell responses to AZD1222 COVID-19 vaccine. Data came from immunoSEQ multiplex PCR; TCRdb stores just in-frame clones and leaves some out. The profile shows approximately 130,000 clones, roughly 90% of them singletons. Overall study results and limits: Only five or six AZD1222 recipients tested seropositive at baseline.

As for this clone: Antigen unknown.

Germline V lookup: CDR1 MNHNS, CDR2 SASEGT. V lost 1 base, J lost 0 bases, and 7 bases lay in between. This CDR3 has 14 amino acids. V and J are TRBV6-1 and TRBJ2-7; D possibly corresponds to TRBD1 (6 bases). This clonotype was sampled from an adult who received the AZD1222 COVID-19 vaccine. The sample in question was peripheral blood, obtained 28 days after the second AZD1222 dose. The DNA of the CDR3 is TGTGCCAGCAGTGAAGACAGGGCCTCCTACGAGCAGTACTTC. It specifies CASSEDRASYEQYF.